These 29 T cell receptor beta chains share one sample of origin, sequenced in a study of blood T cell repertoires in COVID-19 (TCRdb year 2020). The library was built by means of the immunoSEQ multiplex PCR assay. Here the immuneACCESS table is served through TCRdb, limited to in-frame sequences with V and J called. Missing clones are a known gap in these copies; in checked studies unresolved V genes cover under half, and the rest lacks a known reason. The sample contains some 160,000 clones, around 75% of them found a single time. Of the sample, roughly 14% is held by the ten largest clones. Sequenced sample: peripheral blood. These receptors were obtained from a woman at least 80 years old with acute or convalescent COVID-19.

V gene TRBV5-8 combines with J gene TRBJ2-1, with D perhaps matching TRBD1 (6 bases). The V gene lost 0 bases and the J gene lost 4 bases, with 11 bases spanning the gap. This CDR3 comprises 15 residues. Germline CDR1 reads SGHTS; CDR2 reads YDEGEE. The CDR3 spells CASSLGGPKYNEQFF. Written as DNA, the CDR3 is TGTGCCAGCAGCTTGGGGGGGCCTAAATACAATGAGCAGTTCTTC.

The V call is TRBV25-1, the J call TRBJ1-2; D may be TRBD1 (6 bases). V lost 3 bases and J lost 4, with 12 bases in between. Germline values: CDR1 MGHDK, CDR2 SYGVNS. The CDR3 contains 14 residues. The CDR3 DNA sequence: TGTGCCAGCAGTGAGTTGGACAGTTCCTATGGCTACACCTTC. It specifies CASSELDSSYGYTF.

This clone occurred a few times. J is TRBJ1-1 and V is TRBV7-2; the D gene is possibly TRBD1 (5 bases). The CDR3 has 14 residues. Germline V gene data show CDR1 as SGHTA and CDR2 as FQGNSA. The germline V and J ends were trimmed by 5 bases and 1 base, with 11 bases remaining between them. The DNA for the CDR3 is TGTGCCAGCAGCGCCCTCGGGGGGAACACTGAAGCTTTCTTT. Its translation: CASSALGGNTEAFF.

Note on this clone: Other nucleotide sequences in the sample specify the same CDR3. CDR3 in DNA: TGTGCCAGCAGCCCGGGGGGGAGCACAGATACGCAGTATTTT. It codes for CASSPGGSTDTQYF. This chain links TRBV7-9 with TRBJ2-3, with TRBD2 matching over 8 bases. Germline lookup yields CDR1 SEHNR and CDR2 FQNEAQ (reference sequence). V lost 5 bases to trimming and J lost 0 bases; unmatched junction nucleotides: 1. CDR3 size: 14 residues.

The chain uses TRBV11-2 and TRBJ2-3; perhaps TRBD1 as D (6 bases). The germline CDR1 and CDR2 sequences are SGHAT and FQNNGV. The V end lost 1 base, the J end lost 2 bases, and 10 bases lay between the germline ends. This CDR3 contains 15 residues. CDR3 sequence (DNA): TGTGCCAGCAGCTTAGTTGTGGGGGCCACAGATACGCAGTATTTT. It encodes CASSLVVGATDTQYF.

The chain uses TRBV28 and TRBJ2-7, with D maybe TRBD2 (5 bases). Trimming shortened V by 8 bases and J by 6 bases, and 17 bases separated the two germline ends. Germline CDR1 MDHEN, CDR2 SYDVKM. This CDR3 is built from 13 residues. The CDR3 is CASGESSTREQYF. CDR3 DNA: TGTGCCAGCGGGGAGTCCTCTACTCGCGAGCAGTACTTC.

The chain links TRBV5-5 to TRBJ1-4; 8 bases map to TRBD1. Germline-derived CDR1 and CDR2 are SGHKS and YYEKEE (reference sequence). This CDR3 contains 16 residues. Trimming cost V 0 bases and J 8 bases; bases outside gene matches: 9. This CDR3 is CASSLDPGGRGEKLFF. CDR3 sequence (DNA): TGTGCCAGCAGCTTGGACCCAGGGGGCCGGGGGGAAAAACTGTTTTTT.

The V and J genes are TRBV2 and TRBJ1-4; D may be TRBD1 (6 bases). V lost 0 bases, J lost 8 bases, and 13 bases lay in between. CDR1 and CDR2 from the germline V gene are SNHLY and FYNNEI. CDR3 length: 15 residues. The CDR3 reads CASSEAPGGREKLFF. In nucleotides, the CDR3 is TGTGCCAGCAGTGAAGCTCCCGGGGGGCGGGAAAAACTGTTTTTT. Filled out from reference TRBV2 and TRBJ1-4, the complete variable domain reads EPEVTQTPSHQVTQMGQEVILRCVPISNHLYFYWYRQILGQKVEFLVSFYNNEISEKSEIFDDQFSVERPDGSNFTLKIRSTKLEDSAMYFCASSEAPGGREKLFFGSGTQLSVL.

This clone has more than one count but fewer than ten. This chain joins TRBV20-1 and TRBJ1-5; perhaps TRBD1 as D (6 bases). CDR3 length: 16 residues. Deletions cut 3 bases from V and 6 bases from J, with 21 bases between. The germline CDR1 and CDR2 sequences are DFQATT and SNEGSKA (reference sequence). In DNA form, the CDR3 reads TGCAGTGCTAGTTTACAGGGAAGCGGCATTACTCAGCCCCAGCATTTT. It encodes CSASLQGSGITQPQHF.

The J gene is TRBJ2-1, the V gene TRBV28, with 11 nucleotides matching TRBD2. The CDR3 loop spans 16 amino acids. From germline, CDR1 is MDHEN and CDR2 SYDVKM. The junction had 10 bases not matched to a gene; V was cut back by 4 bases and J by 8 bases. This CDR3 is CASSSAGTSGVDEQFF. The CDR3 nucleotides read TGTGCCAGCAGTTCCGCCGGGACTAGCGGTGTCGATGAGCAGTTCTTC.

The chain employs TRBV7-3 and TRBJ2-7, with TRBD2 identical over 11 bases. Looked up from germline, CDR1 is SGHTA and CDR2 is FQGTGA. CDR3 length equals 18 residues. V trimming: 0 bases; J trimming: 0 bases; junction bases outside the gene matches: 7. The CDR3 bases are TGTGCCAGCAGCTTAACCGGGACTAGCGGCGTCAGCTCCTACGAGCAGTACTTC. This translates into CASSLTGTSGVSSYEQYF.

V usage is TRBV28 and J usage is TRBJ1-6; the D gene is possibly TRBD1 (6 bases). Germline assignment: CDR1 MDHEN and CDR2 SYDVKM. This CDR3 spans 11 amino acids. The V gene lost 11 bases and the J gene lost 10 bases, with 12 bases spanning the gap. CDR3 DNA sequence: TGTGCCTCTGGGGGGGGCTCACCCCTCCACTTT. It codes for CASGGGSPLHF.

This clone was observed a few times. J is TRBJ2-7 and V is TRBV18; a possible D gene is TRBD2 (5 bases). This CDR3 is built from 14 residues. V lost 8 bases and J lost 0, with 14 bases in between. Germline V lookup: CDR1 KGHSH, CDR2 LQKENI. This chain's CDR3 is CASPGIACSYEQYF. The CDR3 bases are TGTGCCAGCCCCGGGATAGCCTGCTCCTACGAGCAGTACTTC.

J is TRBJ1-1 and V is TRBV7-8, with 9 bases that match TRBD1. This CDR3 comprises 16 residues. V was clipped by 4 bases and J by 5 bases; unmatched bases: 11. Germline V gives CDR1 SGHVS, CDR2 FQNEAQ. CDR3 sequence reads: CASSSDRGTVGTEAFF. Written as DNA, the CDR3 is TGTGCCAGCAGCTCGGACAGGGGTACAGTGGGGACTGAAGCTTTCTTT.

This chain connects TRBV19 to TRBJ1-4; 8 nucleotides match TRBD1. Trimming cost V 3 bases and J 5 bases; bases outside gene matches: 5. The germline gives CDR1 LNHDA, CDR2 SQIVND (reference sequence). There are 15 residues in the CDR3. CDR3 DNA sequence: TGTGCCAGTAGTATGATAGGACAGGGCAATGAAAAACTGTTTTTT. It codes for CASSMIGQGNEKLFF.

The chain carries TRBV4-2 and TRBJ2-3, with TRBD1 as a possible D gene (6 bases). V lost 1 base to trimming and J lost 5 bases, with 10 bases between them. The CDR3 spans 14 residues. Germline V CDR1 and CDR2: LGHNA, YNFKEQ. CDR3 protein: CASSQVGAGDTQYF. The CDR3 DNA sequence: TGTGCCAGCAGCCAAGTGGGGGCGGGAGATACGCAGTATTTT.

J is TRBJ1-2 and V is TRBV3-1 (or the pseudogene TRBV3-2); 9 nucleotides agree with TRBD1. This CDR3 has 15 amino acids. Germline assignment: CDR1 LGHDT and CDR2 YNNKEL (reference sequence). Trimming at V came to 4 bases and at J to 6 bases, leaving 9 bases not matched to a gene. This chain's CDR3 is CASSPWDREGDGYTF. CDR3 DNA sequence: TGTGCCAGCAGCCCCTGGGACAGGGAGGGCGATGGCTACACCTTC.

This chain uses TRBV12-5 with TRBJ1-4; 10 bases map to TRBD1. The CDR3 has 13 amino acids. V shed 5 bases, J shed 12 bases, and the junction held 6 bases outside the gene matches. The germline V gene encodes CDR1 LGHNT and CDR2 FRNRAP. CDR3 DNA sequence: TGTGCTAGTGGTGTGGGACAGGGGTTGCAACTGTTTTTT. This translates into CASGVGQGLQLFF.

This chain links TRBV10-3 with TRBJ2-1, with 13 bases fitting TRBD2. This CDR3 contains 14 residues. J lost 8 bases, V lost 4 bases, and 2 bases had no gene match. Germline V lookup: CDR1 ENHRY, CDR2 SYGVKD. CDR3 protein: CAISGTSGGYEQFF. The CDR3 bases are TGTGCCATCAGTGGGACTAGCGGGGGCTATGAGCAGTTCTTC.

The genes are TRBV7-2 and TRBJ1-1; D perhaps matches TRBD1 (6 bases). This CDR3 region has 14 residues. The germline V gene has CDR1 SGHTA and CDR2 FQGNSA. V lost 1 base, J lost 5 bases, and 11 bases lay in between. The CDR3 nucleotides are TGTGCCAGCAGCTTAGGAGGGGGAGGGACTGAAGCTTTCTTT. Amino acid sequence: CASSLGGGGTEAFF.

This clone occurred a few times. V usage is TRBV18 and J usage is TRBJ1-5; no clear D. The CDR3 is 13 amino acids. Germline V lookup: CDR1 KGHSH, CDR2 LQKENI. V lost 2 bases and J 7 bases, leaving 9 bases between the germline ends. The CDR3 DNA is TGTGCCAGCTCACCAGCCACGGGGCAGCCCCAGCATTTT. It is translated as CASSPATGQPQHF.

The gene calls are TRBV4-2 and TRBJ1-2; no definite D call. There are 12 residues in the CDR3. V shed 7 bases and J shed 5 bases, with 11 bases lying between them. Looked up from germline, CDR1 is LGHNA and CDR2 is YNFKEQ. The CDR3 here is CASMQSNYGYTF. CDR3 DNA sequence: TGTGCCAGCATGCAGTCCAATTATGGCTACACCTTC.

This clone was detected a few times. V is TRBV15 and J is TRBJ1-6; D is unclear. There are 16 residues in the CDR3. Germline CDR1 and CDR2: LNHNV and YYDKDF (reference sequence). V dropped 0 bases and J dropped 7 bases, with 13 bases sitting between them. The CDR3 reads CATSRDPSLENSPLHF. The CDR3 DNA sequence: TGTGCCACCAGCAGAGATCCGAGCCTGGAGAATTCACCCCTCCACTTT. The full variable domain, completed using reference TRBV15 and TRBJ1-6, is DAMVIQNPRYQVTQFGKPVTLSCSQTLNHNVMYWYQQKSSQAPKLLFHYYDKDFNNEADTPDNFQSRRPNTSFCFLDIRSPGLGDTAMYLCATSRDPSLENSPLHFGNGTRLTVT.

This sequence joins TRBV12-2 and TRBJ2-7; TRBD2 is the table's D call, not checked against the DNA. TRBV12-2 is designated a pseudogene. The CDR3 has 15 residues. The CDR3 sequence: CASPRGRNNSYEQYF. DNA for the CDR3: TGTGCAAGTCCTAGAGGCAGAAATAACTCCTACGAGCAGTACTTC.

The chain recombines TRBV6-1 with TRBJ1-5, with D possibly TRBD1 on 6 matching bases. The CDR3 length is 13 residues. Trimming removed 2 bases from V and 5 bases from J, with 7 bases in between. CDR1 MNHNS and CDR2 SASEGT come from the germline V gene. The CDR3 DNA sequence: TGTGCCAGCAGTGAAAAGGGGGATCAGCCCCAGCATTTT. Protein product: CASSEKGDQPQHF.

This chain joins TRBV18 and TRBJ1-3, with 7 nucleotides matching TRBD1. The CDR3 spans 16 residues. CDR1 and CDR2 from the germline V gene are KGHSH and LQKENI. With 3 bases clipped from V and 0 bases from J, the junction kept 5 bases outside the gene matches. CDR3 sequence: CASSPTGNPSGNTIYF. CDR3 bases: TGTGCCAGCTCACCGACAGGGAACCCCTCTGGAAACACCATATATTTT. The variable domain in full, completed from reference TRBV18 and TRBJ1-3, reads NAGVMQNPRHLVRRRGQEARLRCSPMKGHSHVYWYRQLPEEGLKFMVYLQKENIIDESGMPKERFSAEFPKEGPSILRIQQVVRGDSAAYFCASSPTGNPSGNTIYFGEGSWLTVV.

The rearrangement joins TRBV2 to TRBJ1-2; D perhaps matches TRBD1 (5 bases). Trimming shortened V by 4 bases and J by 3 bases, and 9 bases separated the two germline ends. CDR3 length equals 13 residues. The germline gives CDR1 SNHLY, CDR2 FYNNEI. The chain's CDR3 is CASSGQLDYGYTF. The CDR3 coding sequence is TGTGCCAGCAGTGGACAGCTTGACTATGGCTACACCTTC.

The J gene is TRBJ2-2, the V gene TRBV30, with 13 bases identical to TRBD2. Germline V gene sequence: CDR1 GTSNPN, CDR2 SVGIG (reference sequence). V shed 5 bases and J 0 bases; nucleotides not matched to a gene: 0. The CDR3 runs to 15 residues. The CDR3 region is CAWGTSGANTGELFF. CDR3 coding DNA: TGTGCCTGGGGGACTAGCGGGGCGAACACCGGGGAGCTGTTTTTT.

The rearrangement links TRBV5-1 to TRBJ1-2; 7 bases align to TRBD1. The trim removed 5 bases at V and 0 bases at J, leaving 4 bases unmatched. The CDR3 consists of 14 residues. The germline V gene has CDR1 SGHRS and CDR2 YFSETQ. The CDR3 DNA reads as TGCGCCAGCAGTGGACAGGATTCTAACTATGGCTACACCTTC. Amino acids: CASSGQDSNYGYTF.